The rows below give T cell receptor beta chains drawn from one sample of a study of T cell responses to AZD1222 COVID-19 vaccine. Produced via immunoSEQ multiplex PCR; TCRdb's table is partial and in-frame only. Of 55,000 to 80,000 clones in the sample, roughly 70% are singletons; the top ten hold 11% to 15%. Sequenced here: peripheral blood, sampled on day 0 of AZD1222 vaccination. The receptor source for this set is an adult in good health. Each CDR3 is given without its conserved first and last residue. Each record gives: V gene, J gene, CDR3 protein.

TRBV28	TRBJ2-5	ASSFPGTPETQY
TRBV29-1	TRBJ1-1	SVERLGDPEAF
TRBV18	TRBJ2-6	ASSPDKSGANVLT
TRBV6-1	TRBJ1-3	ASSEQVFGGNSGNTIY
TRBV30	TRBJ1-6	AWRIRDRNSPLH
TRBV4-1	TRBJ2-1	ASSQDRAGFNEQF
TRBV6-2/TRBV6-3	TRBJ2-5	ASSYSLSAQY
TRBV29-1	TRBJ2-1	SSLGTSGGNEQF
TRBV19	TRBJ1-4	ASSPGVRYNEKLF
TRBV24-1	TRBJ1-2	ATSPGSRYGYT
TRBV28	TRBJ2-7	ASRPSGKSGRDEQY
TRBV7-2	TRBJ2-5	ASSLFPSGGSGGETQY
TRBV11-2	TRBJ1-3	ASGGGPGNTIY
TRBV5-5	TRBJ2-7	ASSRGDSSYEQY
TRBV28	TRBJ2-6	ASSSPGTGGKSGANVLT
TRBV29-1	TRBJ2-7	SVEESYEQY
TRBV29-1	TRBJ1-3	SVGTRSGNTIY
TRBV4-3	TRBJ1-2	ASSQDANPLGYT
TRBV7-2	TRBJ2-1	ASSLGRESEQF
TRBV18	TRBJ2-1	ASSREDVSYNEQF
TRBV7-2	TRBJ1-2	ASSLNTNYGYT
TRBV29-1	TRBJ2-3	SASGTDTQY
TRBV15	TRBJ2-4	ATSRGTTQAKNIQY
TRBV9	TRBJ1-2	ASSVVPTTVNYGYT
TRBV2	TRBJ1-1	ASTGTANTEAF